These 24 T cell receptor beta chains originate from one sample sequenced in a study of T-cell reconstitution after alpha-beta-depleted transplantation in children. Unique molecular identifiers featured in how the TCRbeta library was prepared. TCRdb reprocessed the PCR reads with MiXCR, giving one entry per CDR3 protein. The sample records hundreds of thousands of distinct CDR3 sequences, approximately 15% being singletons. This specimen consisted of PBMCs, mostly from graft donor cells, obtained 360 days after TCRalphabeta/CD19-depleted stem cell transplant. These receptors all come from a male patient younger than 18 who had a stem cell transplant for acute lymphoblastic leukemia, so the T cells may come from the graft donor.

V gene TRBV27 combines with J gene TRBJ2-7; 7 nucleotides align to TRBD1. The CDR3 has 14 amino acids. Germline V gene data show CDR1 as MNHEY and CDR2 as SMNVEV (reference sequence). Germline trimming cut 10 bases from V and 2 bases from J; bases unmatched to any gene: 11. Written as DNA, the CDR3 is TGTGCCACCCGCGGAGCGAGGGGGCCCTACGAGCAGTACTTC. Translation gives CATRGARGPYEQYF.

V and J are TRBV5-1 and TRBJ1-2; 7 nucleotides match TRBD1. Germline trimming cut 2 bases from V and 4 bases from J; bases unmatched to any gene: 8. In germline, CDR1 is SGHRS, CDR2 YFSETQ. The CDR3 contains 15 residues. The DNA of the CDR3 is TGCGCCAGCAGCTTCGGCGGGCCAGGGGGCTATGGCTACACCTTC. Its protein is CASSFGGPGGYGYTF. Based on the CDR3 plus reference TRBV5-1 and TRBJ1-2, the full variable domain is KAGVTQTPRYLIKTRGQQVTLSCSPISGHRSVSWYQQTPGQGLQFLFEYFSETQRNKGNFPGRFSGRQFSNSRSEMNVSTLELGDSALYLCASSFGGPGGYGYTFGSGTRLTVV.

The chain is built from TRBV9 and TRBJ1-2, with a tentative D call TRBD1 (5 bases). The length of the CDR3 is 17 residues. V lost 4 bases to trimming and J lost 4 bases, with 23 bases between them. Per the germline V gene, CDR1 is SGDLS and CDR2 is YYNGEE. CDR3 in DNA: TGTGCCAGCAGCTCCGAGAGCCTTCAGGGCCCTTTCTATGGCTACACCTTC. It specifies CASSSESLQGPFYGYTF.

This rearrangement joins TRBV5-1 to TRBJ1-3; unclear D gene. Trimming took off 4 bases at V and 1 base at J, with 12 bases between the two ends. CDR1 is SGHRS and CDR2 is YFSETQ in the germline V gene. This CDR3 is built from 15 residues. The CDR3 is CASSPEVQSGNTIYF. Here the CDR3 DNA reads TGCGCCAGCAGCCCGGAGGTGCAGTCTGGAAACACCATATATTTT.

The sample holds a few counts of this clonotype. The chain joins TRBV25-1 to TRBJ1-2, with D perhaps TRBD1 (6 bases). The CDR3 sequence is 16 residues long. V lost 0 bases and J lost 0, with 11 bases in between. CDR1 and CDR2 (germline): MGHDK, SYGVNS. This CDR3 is CASSEYGGASNYGYTF. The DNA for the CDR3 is TGTGCCAGCAGTGAATATGGGGGGGCCTCTAACTATGGCTACACCTTC.

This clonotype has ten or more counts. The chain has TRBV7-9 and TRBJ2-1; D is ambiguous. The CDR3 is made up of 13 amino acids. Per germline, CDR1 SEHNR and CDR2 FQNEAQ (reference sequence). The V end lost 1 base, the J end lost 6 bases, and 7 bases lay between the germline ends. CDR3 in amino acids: CASSLEVGNEQFF. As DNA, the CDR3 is TGTGCCAGCAGCTTAGAGGTGGGCAATGAGCAGTTCTTC.

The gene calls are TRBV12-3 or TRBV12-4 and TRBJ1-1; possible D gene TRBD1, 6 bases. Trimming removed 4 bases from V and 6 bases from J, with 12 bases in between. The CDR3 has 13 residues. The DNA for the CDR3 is TGTGCCAGCAGTTCAGGGGCAGGGTCTGAAGCTTTCTTT. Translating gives CASSSGAGSEAFF.

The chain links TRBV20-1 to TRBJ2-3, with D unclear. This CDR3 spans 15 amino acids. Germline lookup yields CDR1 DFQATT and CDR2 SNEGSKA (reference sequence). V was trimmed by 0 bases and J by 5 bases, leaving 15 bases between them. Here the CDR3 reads CSAREPARRRDTQYF. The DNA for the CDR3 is TGCAGTGCTAGAGAGCCTGCAAGACGGCGAGATACGCAGTATTTT.

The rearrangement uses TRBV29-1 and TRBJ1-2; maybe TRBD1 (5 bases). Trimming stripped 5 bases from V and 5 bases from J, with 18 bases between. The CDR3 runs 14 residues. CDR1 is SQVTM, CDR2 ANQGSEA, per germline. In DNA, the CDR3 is TGCAGCGTTTTAGCACGGGGGAAACTTTATGGCTACACCTTC. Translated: CSVLARGKLYGYTF.

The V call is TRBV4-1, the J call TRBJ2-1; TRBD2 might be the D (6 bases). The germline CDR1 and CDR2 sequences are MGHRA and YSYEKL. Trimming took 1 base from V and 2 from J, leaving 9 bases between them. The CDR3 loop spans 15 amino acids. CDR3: CASSQVGLPYNEQFF. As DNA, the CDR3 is TGCGCCAGCAGCCAAGTGGGACTCCCCTACAATGAGCAGTTCTTC.

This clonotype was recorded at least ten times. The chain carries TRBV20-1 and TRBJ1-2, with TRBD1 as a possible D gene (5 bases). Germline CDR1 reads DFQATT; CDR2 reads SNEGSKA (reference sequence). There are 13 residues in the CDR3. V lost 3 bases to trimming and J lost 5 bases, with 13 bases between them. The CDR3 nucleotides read TGCAGTGCTAGTCCCAGGGATGGATATGGCTACACCTTC. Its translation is CSASPRDGYGYTF.

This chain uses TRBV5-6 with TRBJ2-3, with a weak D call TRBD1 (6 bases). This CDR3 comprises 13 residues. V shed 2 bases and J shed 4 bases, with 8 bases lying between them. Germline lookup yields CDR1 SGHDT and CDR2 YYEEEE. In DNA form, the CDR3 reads TGTGCCAGCAGCTTCAAGGGGGCAGATACGCAGTATTTT. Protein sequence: CASSFKGADTQYF.

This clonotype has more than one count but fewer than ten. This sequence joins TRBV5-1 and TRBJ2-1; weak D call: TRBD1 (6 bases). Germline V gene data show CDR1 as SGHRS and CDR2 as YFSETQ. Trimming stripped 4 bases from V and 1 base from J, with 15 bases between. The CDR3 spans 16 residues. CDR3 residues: CASSRKQGFSYNEQFF. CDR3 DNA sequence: TGCGCCAGCAGCCGTAAGCAGGGGTTTTCCTACAATGAGCAGTTCTTC. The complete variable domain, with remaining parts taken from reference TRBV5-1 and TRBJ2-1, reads KAGVTQTPRYLIKTRGQQVTLSCSPISGHRSVSWYQQTPGQGLQFLFEYFSETQRNKGNFPGRFSGRQFSNSRSEMNVSTLELGDSALYLCASSRKQGFSYNEQFFGPGTRLTVL.

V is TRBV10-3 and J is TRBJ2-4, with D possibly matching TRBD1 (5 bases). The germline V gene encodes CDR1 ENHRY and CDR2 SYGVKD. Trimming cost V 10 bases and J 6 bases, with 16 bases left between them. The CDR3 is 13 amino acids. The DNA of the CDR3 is TGTGCCAGCCGTACAGGATTGGGAAACATTCAGTACTTC. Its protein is CASRTGLGNIQYF.

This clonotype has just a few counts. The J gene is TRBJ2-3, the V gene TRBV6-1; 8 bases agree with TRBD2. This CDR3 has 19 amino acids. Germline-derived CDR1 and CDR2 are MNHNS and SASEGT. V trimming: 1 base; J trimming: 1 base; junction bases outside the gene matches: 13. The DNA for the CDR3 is TGTGCCAGCAGTGAAGGGTGGGGGATTGGAGCGGGGGGCACAGATACGCAGTATTTT. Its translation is CASSEGWGIGAGGTDTQYF.

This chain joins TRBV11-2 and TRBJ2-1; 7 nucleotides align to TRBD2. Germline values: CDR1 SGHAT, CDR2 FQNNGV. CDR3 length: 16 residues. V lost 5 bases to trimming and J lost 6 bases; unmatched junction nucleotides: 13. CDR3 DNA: TGTGCCAGCAGCCCCTCGTTGCGGGAGAGATCCAATGAGCAGTTCTTC. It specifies CASSPSLRERSNEQFF.

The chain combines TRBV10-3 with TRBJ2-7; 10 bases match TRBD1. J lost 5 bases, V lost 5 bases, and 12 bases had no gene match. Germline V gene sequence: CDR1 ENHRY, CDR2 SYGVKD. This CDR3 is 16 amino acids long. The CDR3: CAISISLTGGRNEQYF. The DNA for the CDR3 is TGTGCCATCAGTATCTCTCTGACAGGGGGCCGGAACGAGCAGTACTTC.

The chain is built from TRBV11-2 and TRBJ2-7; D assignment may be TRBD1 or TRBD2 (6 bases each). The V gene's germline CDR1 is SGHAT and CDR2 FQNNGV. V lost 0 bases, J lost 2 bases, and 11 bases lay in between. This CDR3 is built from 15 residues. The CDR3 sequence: CASSLETGGAYEQYF. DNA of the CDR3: TGTGCCAGCAGCTTAGAGACAGGAGGGGCCTACGAGCAGTACTTC.

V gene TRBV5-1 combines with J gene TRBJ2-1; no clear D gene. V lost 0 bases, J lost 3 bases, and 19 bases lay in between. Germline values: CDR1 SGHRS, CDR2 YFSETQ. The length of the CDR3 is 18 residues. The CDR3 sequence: CASSLDGLSRRNYNEQFF. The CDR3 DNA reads TGCGCCAGCAGCTTGGACGGCCTGTCTAGAAGAAACTACAATGAGCAGTTCTTC.

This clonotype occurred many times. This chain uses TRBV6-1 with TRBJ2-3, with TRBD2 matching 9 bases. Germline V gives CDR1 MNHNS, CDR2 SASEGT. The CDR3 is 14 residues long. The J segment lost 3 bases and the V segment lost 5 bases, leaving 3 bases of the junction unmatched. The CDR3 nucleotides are TGTGCCAGCAGTCCGGGACTAGCTACAGATACGCAGTATTTT. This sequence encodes CASSPGLATDTQYF.

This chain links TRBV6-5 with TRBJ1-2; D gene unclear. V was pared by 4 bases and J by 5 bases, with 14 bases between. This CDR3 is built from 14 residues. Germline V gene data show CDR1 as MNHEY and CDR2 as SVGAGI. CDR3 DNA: TGTGCCAGCAGTTCCTCGACAAGTCCTTATGGCTACACCTTC. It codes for CASSSSTSPYGYTF.

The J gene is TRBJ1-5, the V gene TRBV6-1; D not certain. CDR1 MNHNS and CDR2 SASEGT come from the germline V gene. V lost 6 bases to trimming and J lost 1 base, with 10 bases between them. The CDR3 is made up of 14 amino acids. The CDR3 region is CASSHATSNQPQHF. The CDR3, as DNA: TGTGCCAGCAGCCATGCTACGAGCAATCAGCCCCAGCATTTT.

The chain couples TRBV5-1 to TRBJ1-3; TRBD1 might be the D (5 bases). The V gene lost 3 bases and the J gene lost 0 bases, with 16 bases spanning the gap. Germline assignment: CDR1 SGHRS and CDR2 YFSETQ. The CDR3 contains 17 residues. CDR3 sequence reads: CASSSAGTAGSGNTIYF. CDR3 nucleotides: TGCGCCAGCAGCTCAGCCGGGACCGCAGGCTCTGGAAACACCATATATTTT. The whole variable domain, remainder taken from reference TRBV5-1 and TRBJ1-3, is KAGVTQTPRYLIKTRGQQVTLSCSPISGHRSVSWYQQTPGQGLQFLFEYFSETQRNKGNFPGRFSGRQFSNSRSEMNVSTLELGDSALYLCASSSAGTAGSGNTIYFGEGSWLTVV.

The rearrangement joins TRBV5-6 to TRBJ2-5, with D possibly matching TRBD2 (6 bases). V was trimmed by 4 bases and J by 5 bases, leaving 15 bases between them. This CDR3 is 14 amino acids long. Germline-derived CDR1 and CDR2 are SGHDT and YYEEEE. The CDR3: CASSLDFGRETQYF. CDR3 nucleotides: TGTGCCAGCAGCCTTGATTTTGGGAGGGAGACCCAGTACTTC.